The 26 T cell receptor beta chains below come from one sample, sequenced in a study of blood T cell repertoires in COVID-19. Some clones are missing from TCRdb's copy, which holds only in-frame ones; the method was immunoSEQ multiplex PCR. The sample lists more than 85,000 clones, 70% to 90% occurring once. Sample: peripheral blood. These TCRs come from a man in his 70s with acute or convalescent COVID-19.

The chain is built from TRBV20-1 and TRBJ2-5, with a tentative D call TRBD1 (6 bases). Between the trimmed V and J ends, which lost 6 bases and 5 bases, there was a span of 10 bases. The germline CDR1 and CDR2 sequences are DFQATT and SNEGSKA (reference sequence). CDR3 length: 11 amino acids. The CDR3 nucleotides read TGCAGTGCGCCTAGGGGGGAGACCCAGTACTTC. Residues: CSAPRGETQYF.

In DNA form, the CDR3 reads TGTGCCAGCAGCCTCTGGACAGGTGCGGGTGGCTACACCTTC. It translates to CASSLWTGAGGYTF. This chain connects TRBV7-9 to TRBJ1-2; 7 bases are shared with TRBD1. Per germline, CDR1 SEHNR and CDR2 FQNEAQ (reference sequence). This CDR3 has 14 amino acids. The trim removed 5 bases at V and 7 bases at J, leaving 10 bases unmatched. Looking up the rest from reference TRBV7-9 and TRBJ1-2 gives the full variable domain: DTGVSQNPRHKITKRGQNVTFRCDPISEHNRLYWYRQTLGQGPEFLTYFQNEAQLEKSRLLSDRFSAERPKGSFSTLEIQRTEQGDSAMYLCASSLWTGAGGYTFGSGTRLTVV.

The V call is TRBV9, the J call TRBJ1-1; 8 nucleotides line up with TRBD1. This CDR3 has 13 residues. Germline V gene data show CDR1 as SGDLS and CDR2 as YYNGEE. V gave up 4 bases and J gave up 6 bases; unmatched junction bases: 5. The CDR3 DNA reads TGTGCCAGCAGCCCACGACAGGGGCCTGAAGCTTTCTTT. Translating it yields CASSPRQGPEAFF.

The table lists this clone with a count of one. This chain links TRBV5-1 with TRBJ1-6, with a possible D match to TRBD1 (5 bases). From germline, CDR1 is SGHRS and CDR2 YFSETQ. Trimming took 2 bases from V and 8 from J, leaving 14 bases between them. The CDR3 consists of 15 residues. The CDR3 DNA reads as TGCGCCAGCAGCTTCCGGGAGGGAGGGGATTCACCCCTCCACTTT. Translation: CASSFREGGDSPLHF.

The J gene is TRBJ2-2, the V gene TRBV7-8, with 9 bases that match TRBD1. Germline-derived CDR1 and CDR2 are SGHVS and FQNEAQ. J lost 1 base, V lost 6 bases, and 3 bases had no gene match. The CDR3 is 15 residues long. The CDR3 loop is CASRLDRGNTGELFF. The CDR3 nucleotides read TGTGCCAGCAGATTGGACAGGGGGAACACCGGGGAGCTGTTTTTT. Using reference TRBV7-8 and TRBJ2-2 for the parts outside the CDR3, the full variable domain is GAGVSQSPRYKVAKRGQDVALRCDPISGHVSLFWYQQALGQGPEFLTYFQNEAQLDKSGLPSDRFFAERPEGSVSTLKIQRTQQEDSAVYLCASRLDRGNTGELFFGEGSRLTVL.

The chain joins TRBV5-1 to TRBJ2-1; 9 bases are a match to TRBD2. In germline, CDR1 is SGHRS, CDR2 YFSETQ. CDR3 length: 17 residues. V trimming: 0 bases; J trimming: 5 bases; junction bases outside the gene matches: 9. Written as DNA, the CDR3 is TGCGCCAGCAGCTTGGGACCGGGACTAGCTTTCCACAATGAGCAGTTCTTC. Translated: CASSLGPGLAFHNEQFF.

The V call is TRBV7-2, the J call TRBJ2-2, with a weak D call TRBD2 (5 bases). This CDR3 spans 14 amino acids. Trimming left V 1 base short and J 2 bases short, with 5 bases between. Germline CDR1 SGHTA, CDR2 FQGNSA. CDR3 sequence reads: CASSLGTNTGELFF. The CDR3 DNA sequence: TGTGCCAGCAGCTTAGGGACTAACACCGGGGAGCTGTTTTTT.

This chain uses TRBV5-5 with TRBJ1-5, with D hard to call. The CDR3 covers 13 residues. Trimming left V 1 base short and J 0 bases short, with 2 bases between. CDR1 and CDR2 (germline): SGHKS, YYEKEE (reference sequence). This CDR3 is CASSLYSNQPQHF. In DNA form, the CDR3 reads TGTGCCAGCAGCTTGTATAGCAATCAGCCCCAGCATTTT.

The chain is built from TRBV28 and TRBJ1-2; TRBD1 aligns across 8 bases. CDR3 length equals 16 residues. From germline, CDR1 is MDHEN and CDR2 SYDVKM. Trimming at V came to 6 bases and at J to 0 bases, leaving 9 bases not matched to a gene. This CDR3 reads CASSSSDRGPNYGYTF. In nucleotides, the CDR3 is TGTGCCAGCAGCTCTTCCGACAGGGGCCCTAACTATGGCTACACCTTC.

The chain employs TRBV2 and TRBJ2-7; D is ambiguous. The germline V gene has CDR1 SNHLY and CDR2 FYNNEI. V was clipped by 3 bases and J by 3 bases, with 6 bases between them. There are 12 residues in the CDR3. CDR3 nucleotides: TGTGCCAGCAGTGAGGTACTCTACGAGCAGTACTTC. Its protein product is CASSEVLYEQYF.

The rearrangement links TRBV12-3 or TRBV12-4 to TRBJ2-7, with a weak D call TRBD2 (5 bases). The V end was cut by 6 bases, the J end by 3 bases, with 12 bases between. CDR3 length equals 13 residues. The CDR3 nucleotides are TGTGCCAGCAGATATGGACTTCTCTACGAGCAGTACTTC. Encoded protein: CASRYGLLYEQYF.

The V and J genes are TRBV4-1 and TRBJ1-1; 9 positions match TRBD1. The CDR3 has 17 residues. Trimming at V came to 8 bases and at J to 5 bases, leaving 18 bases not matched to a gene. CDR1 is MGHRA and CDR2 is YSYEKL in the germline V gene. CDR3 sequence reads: CASHEGQGLFGRTEAFF. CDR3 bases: TGCGCCAGCCACGAGGGACAGGGTCTTTTCGGAAGGACTGAAGCTTTCTTT.

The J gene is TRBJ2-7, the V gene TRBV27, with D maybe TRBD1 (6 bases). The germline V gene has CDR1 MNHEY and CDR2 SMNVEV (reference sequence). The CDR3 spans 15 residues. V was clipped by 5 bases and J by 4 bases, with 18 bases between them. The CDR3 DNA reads TGTGCCAGCAGTCCATCGAAGGACAGTGATTACGAGCAGTACTTC. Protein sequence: CASSPSKDSDYEQYF.

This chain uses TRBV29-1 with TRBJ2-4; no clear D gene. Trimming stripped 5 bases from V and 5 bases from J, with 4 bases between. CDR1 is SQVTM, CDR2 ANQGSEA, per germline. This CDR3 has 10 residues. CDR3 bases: TGCAGCGTTCGTGAAAACATTCAGTACTTC. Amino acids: CSVRENIQYF. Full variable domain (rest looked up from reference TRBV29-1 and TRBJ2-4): SAVISQKPSRDICQRGTSLTIQCQVDSQVTMMFWYRQQPGQSLTLIATANQGSEATYESGFVIDKFPISRPNLTFSTLTVSNMSPEDSSIYLCSVRENIQYFGAGTRLSVL.

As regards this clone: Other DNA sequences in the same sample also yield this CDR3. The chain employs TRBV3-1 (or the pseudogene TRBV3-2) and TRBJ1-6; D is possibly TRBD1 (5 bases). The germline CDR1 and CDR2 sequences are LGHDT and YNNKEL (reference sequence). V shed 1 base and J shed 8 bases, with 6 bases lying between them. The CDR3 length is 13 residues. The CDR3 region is CASSQGRDSPLHF. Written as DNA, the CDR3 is TGTGCCAGCAGCCAAGGCAGGGATTCACCCCTCCACTTT.

The CDR3 bases are TGTGCCAGTAGCGGGACAGGGTGGAACACCGGGGAGCTGTTTTTT. As protein: CASSGTGWNTGELFF. The chain carries TRBV19 and TRBJ2-2, with TRBD1 identical over 9 bases. The V segment lost 6 bases and the J segment 1 base; nucleotides outside the gene matches: 3. CDR1 is LNHDA and CDR2 is SQIVND in the germline V gene (reference sequence). The CDR3 has 15 amino acids. Looking up the rest from reference TRBV19 and TRBJ2-2 gives the full variable domain: DGGITQSPKYLFRKEGQNVTLSCEQNLNHDAMYWYRQDPGQGLRLIYYSQIVNDFQKGDIAEGYSVSREKKESFPLTVTSAQKNPTAFYLCASSGTGWNTGELFFGEGSRLTVL.

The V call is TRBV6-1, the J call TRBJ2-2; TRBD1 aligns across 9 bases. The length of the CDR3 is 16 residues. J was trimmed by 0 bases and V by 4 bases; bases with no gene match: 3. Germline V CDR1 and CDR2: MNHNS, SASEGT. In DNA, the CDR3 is TGTGCCAGCAGTGCAAGGACAGGGGCGAACACCGGGGAGCTGTTTTTT. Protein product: CASSARTGANTGELFF.

CDR3 loop: CASRPLAGGYTGELFF. CDR3 nucleotides: TGTGCCAGCAGACCATTAGCGGGGGGCTACACCGGGGAGCTGTTTTTT. The J gene is TRBJ2-2, the V gene TRBV2; 10 bases fit TRBD2. The CDR3 runs 16 residues. Germline CDR1 is SNHLY and CDR2 is FYNNEI. V was clipped by 6 bases and J by 3 bases; unmatched bases: 7.

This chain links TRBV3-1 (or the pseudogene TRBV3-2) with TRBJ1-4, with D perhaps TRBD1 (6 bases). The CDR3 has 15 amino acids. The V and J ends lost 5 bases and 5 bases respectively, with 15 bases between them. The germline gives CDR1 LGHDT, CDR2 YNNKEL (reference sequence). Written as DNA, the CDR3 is TGTGCCAGCAGCTCCACGACAGGAGGAAATGAAAAACTGTTTTTT. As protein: CASSSTTGGNEKLFF.

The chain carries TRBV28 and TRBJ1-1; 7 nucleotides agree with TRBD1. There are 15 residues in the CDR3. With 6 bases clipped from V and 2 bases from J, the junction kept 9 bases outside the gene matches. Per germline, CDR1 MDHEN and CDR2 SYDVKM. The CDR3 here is CASRIGDRVNTEAFF. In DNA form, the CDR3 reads TGTGCCAGCAGGATAGGGGACAGAGTTAACACTGAAGCTTTCTTT.

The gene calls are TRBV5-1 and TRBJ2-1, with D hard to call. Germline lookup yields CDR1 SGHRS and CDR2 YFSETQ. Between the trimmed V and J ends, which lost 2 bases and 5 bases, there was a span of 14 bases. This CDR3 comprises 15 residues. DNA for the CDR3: TGCGCCAGCAGCTTAACCCAGATCCCCGACAATGAGCAGTTCTTC. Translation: CASSLTQIPDNEQFF. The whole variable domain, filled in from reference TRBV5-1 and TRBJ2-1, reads KAGVTQTPRYLIKTRGQQVTLSCSPISGHRSVSWYQQTPGQGLQFLFEYFSETQRNKGNFPGRFSGRQFSNSRSEMNVSTLELGDSALYLCASSLTQIPDNEQFFGPGTRLTVL.

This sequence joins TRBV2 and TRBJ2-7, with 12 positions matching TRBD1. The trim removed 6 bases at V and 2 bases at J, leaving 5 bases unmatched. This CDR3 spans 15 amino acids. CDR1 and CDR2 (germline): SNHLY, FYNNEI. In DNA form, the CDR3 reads TGTGCCAGCAGGGGACAGGGGGCCCCAACCTACGAGCAGTACTTC. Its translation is CASRGQGAPTYEQYF.

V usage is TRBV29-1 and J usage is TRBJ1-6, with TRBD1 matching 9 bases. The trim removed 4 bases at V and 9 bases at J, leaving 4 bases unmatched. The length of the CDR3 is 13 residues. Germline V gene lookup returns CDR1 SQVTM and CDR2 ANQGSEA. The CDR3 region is CSVGQGGSSPLHF. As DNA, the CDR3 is TGCAGCGTTGGACAGGGGGGGAGTTCACCCCTCCACTTT.

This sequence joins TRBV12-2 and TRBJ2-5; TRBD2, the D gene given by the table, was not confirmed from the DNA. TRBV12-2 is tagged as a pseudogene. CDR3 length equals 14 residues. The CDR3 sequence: CASRCLRIRETQYF. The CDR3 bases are TGTGCAAGTCGGTGTCTGAGGATCCGAGAGACCCAGTACTTC.

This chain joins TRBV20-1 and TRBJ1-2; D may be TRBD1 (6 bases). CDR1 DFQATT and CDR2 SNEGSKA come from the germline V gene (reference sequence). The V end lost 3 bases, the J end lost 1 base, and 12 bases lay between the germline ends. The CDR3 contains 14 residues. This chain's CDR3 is CSASGEGHNYGYTF. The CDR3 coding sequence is TGCAGTGCTAGTGGCGAGGGACATAACTATGGCTACACCTTC.

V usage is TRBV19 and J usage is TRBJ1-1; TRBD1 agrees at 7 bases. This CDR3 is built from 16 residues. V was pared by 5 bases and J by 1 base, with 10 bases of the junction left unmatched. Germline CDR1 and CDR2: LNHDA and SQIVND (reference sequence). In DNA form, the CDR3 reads TGTGCCAGTAGTCCGGAGACAGGGTTATGGAACACTGAAGCTTTCTTT. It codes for CASSPETGLWNTEAFF.